The source of this T cell receptor beta chain is a study of cytomegalovirus exposure and HLA in healthy donors. Study-wide background: Clustering assigned about 80% of the approximately 400 genotyped donors to the Caucasian-associated ancestry cluster.

The PCR contained 60 Vbeta and 13 Jbeta primers. TCRdb keeps only in-frame clones here, not all; method: immunoSEQ multiplex PCR. The table has around 170,000 clones, more than 80% seen once; the top ten hold roughly 2.6%. The study's findings and limits: In terms of immune exposure information, only CMV serostatus was available. As a later analysis showed, a missense DCLRE1C variant was linked to trimming of TCR beta V- and J-genes.

The CDR3 is made up of 15 amino acids. In germline, CDR1 is SNHLY, CDR2 FYNNEI. V lost 4 bases to trimming and J lost 5 bases; unmatched junction nucleotides: 5. Worth noting for this clone: Its target is unknown.

Sequenced: PBMCs. The receptor was derived from a woman between 50 and 59 years old in good health and CMV-seropositive. The V call is TRBV2, the J call TRBJ2-1; 10 positions match TRBD2. CDR3 sequence (DNA): TGTGCCAGCAGTGTCGGACTAGCGGACAACAATGAGCAGTTCTTC. It codes for CASSVGLADNNEQFF.